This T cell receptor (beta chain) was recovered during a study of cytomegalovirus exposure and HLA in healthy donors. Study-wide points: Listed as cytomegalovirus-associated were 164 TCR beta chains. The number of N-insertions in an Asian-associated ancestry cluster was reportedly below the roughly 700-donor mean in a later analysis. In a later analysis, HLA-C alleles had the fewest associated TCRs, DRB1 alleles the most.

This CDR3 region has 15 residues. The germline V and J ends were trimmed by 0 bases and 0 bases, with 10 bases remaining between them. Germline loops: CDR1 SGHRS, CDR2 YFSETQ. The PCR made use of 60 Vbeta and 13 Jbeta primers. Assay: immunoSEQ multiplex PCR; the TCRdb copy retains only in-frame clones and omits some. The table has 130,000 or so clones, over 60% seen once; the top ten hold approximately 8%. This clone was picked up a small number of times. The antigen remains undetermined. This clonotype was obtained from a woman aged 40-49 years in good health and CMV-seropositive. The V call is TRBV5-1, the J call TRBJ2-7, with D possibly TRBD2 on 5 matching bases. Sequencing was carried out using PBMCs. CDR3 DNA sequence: TGCGCCAGCAGCTTGGTAACGGGAAGCTCCTACGAGCAGTACTTC. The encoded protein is CASSLVTGSSYEQYF.